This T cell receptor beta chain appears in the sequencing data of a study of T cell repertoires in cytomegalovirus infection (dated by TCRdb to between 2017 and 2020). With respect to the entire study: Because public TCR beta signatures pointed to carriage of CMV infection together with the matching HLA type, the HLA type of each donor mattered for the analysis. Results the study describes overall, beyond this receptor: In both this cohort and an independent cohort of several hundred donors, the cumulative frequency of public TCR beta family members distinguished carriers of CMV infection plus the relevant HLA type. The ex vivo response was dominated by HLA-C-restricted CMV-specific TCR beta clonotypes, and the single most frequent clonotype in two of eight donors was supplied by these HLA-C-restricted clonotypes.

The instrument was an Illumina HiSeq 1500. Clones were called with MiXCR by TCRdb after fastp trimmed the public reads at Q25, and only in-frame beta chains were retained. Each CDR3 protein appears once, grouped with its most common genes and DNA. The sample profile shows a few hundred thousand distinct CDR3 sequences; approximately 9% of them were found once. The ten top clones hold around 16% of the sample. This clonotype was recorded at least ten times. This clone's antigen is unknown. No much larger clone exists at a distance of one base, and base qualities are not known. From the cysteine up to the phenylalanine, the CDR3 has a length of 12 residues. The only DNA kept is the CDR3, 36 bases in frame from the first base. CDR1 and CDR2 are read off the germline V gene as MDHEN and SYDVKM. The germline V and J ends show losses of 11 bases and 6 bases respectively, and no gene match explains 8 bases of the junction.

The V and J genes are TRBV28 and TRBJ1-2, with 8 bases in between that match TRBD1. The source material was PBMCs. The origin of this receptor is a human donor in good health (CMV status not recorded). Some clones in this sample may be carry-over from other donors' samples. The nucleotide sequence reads TGTGCCTCCGAGACAGGGGCGGATGGCTACACCTTC. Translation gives CASETGADGYTF.